This TCR beta chain originates from a study of CD8 T cells in ankylosing spondylitis (dated by TCRdb to 2015 to 2018). Regarding the research as a whole: The study profiled T cell receptor beta repertoires in healthy donors and ankylosing spondylitis patients to find disease-linked TCR variants. In total, the full study cohort was made up of roughly 110 healthy donors and some 26 ankylosing spondylitis patients. Peripheral blood was sampled, and synovial fluid was also collected from ankylosing spondylitis patients. Findings and caveats that apply to the study as a whole: The disease-linked clones showed a CD8+ phenotype and occurred at relatively low frequencies in peripheral blood. Some motif variants had previously been reported in the synovial fluid and blood of reactive arthritis patients, which suggests shared mechanisms of disease initiation. According to the report, matched synovial fluid samples from ankylosing spondylitis patients were significantly enriched for the disease-linked clones. A TCR beta motif of several highly homologous amino acid variants appeared characteristic of blood from ankylosing spondylitis patients.

The sequencing machine was an Illumina HiSeq 2500. TCR beta libraries were prepared by quantitative 5'-RACE with molecular barcodes. The study's processing was this. A new computational method based on a probabilistic model of VDJ rearrangement was used to identify disease-linked TCR variants. Starting from the raw public reads, TCRdb applied fastp trimming at Q25, assembled clones with MiXCR and retained in-frame beta chains. Identical CDR3 protein sequences are pooled into one entry, listed with their most common genes and DNA. In this record, the V and J calls reflect TCRdb's handling and not the investigators' own analysis. In all, the sample holds under 950,000 distinct CDR3 sequences, and under 20% of those were seen once. About a fifth of the sample is taken by the ten largest. The sample holds one count of this clonotype. No antigen is known for it. No base quality information exists; no much larger clone differs at one position. A lone read offers only weak evidence.

As encoded in the germline V gene (reference sequence), CDR1 is LGHDT while CDR2 is YNNKEL. The CDR3 spans 14 residues, from the cysteine through the phenylalanine. Kept here is only the CDR3 DNA, which spans 42 bases and is read in frame from base 1. Relative to germline, V is 1 base shorter and J is 11 bases shorter, with 17 bases between their ends. The sequencing sample was made of blood, either unsorted or a sorted T cell fraction (not recorded which). The chain is assembled from TRBV3-1 and TRBJ1-1; no D gene is confidently identified. The clonotype was recovered from a male donor with ankylosing spondylitis. The CDR3 reads as follows: CASSQGSRVSGAFF. The DNA sequence is given as TGTGCCAGCAGCCAAGGATCTAGGGTTTCCGGGGCTTTCTTT.